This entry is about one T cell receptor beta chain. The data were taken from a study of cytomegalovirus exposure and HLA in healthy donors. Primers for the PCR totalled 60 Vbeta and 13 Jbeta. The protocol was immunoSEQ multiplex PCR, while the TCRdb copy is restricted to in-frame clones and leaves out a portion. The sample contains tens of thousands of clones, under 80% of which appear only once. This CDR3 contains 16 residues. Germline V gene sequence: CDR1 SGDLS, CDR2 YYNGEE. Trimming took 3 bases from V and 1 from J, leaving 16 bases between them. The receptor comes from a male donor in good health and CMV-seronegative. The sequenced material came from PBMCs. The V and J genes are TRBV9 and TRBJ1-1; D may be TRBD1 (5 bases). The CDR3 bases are TGTGCCAGCAGCGCCCCCCGGGCGGGGACGAACACTGAAGCTTTCTTT. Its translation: CASSAPRAGTNTEAFF.